One sample yielded the 15 T cell receptor beta chains listed below, sequenced in a study of blood T cell repertoires in COVID-19. Here immunoSEQ multiplex PCR was the method, and the copy in TCRdb shows in-frame clones only, minus some. The table records about 88,000 clones, 90% to 95% of them present only once. Sequenced: peripheral blood. All receptors come from a man aged 60 to 75 with acute or convalescent COVID-19.

The chain links TRBV12-3 or TRBV12-4 to TRBJ2-7, with D unresolved. CDR3 length equals 13 residues. V lost 1 base and J 5 bases, leaving 9 bases between the germline ends. CDR3 sequence: CASSLVVQDEQYF. DNA for the CDR3: TGTGCCAGCAGTTTAGTAGTCCAGGACGAGCAGTACTTC.

V is TRBV3-1 (or the pseudogene TRBV3-2) and J is TRBJ2-2; tentative D call: TRBD2 (5 bases). This CDR3 region has 13 residues. The germline V gene has CDR1 LGHDT and CDR2 YNNKEL (reference sequence). Trimming left V 2 bases short and J 9 bases short, with 10 bases between. CDR3 nucleotide sequence: TGTGCCAGCAGCCAATGGCGGGTCCGGGAGCTGTTTTTT. Translated: CASSQWRVRELFF.

This sequence joins TRBV24-1 and TRBJ2-3, with TRBD2 matching over 10 bases. With 1 base clipped from V and 2 bases from J, the junction kept 14 bases outside the gene matches. In germline, CDR1 is KGHDR, CDR2 SFDVKD. This CDR3 is built from 20 residues. The CDR3 DNA is TGTGCCACCAGTGATTTCCAGCGGGAGGGCCAACAAACGATCACAGATACGCAGTATTTT. It codes for CATSDFQREGQQTITDTQYF.

V is TRBV10-3 and J is TRBJ2-7; 9 bases align to TRBD2. This CDR3 is 14 amino acids long. The junction had 7 bases not matched to a gene; V was cut back by 5 bases and J by 5 bases. Germline V gene sequence: CDR1 ENHRY, CDR2 SYGVKD. The CDR3 region is CAISPISGSDEQYF. The CDR3 DNA reads TGTGCCATCAGTCCGATTAGCGGGAGCGACGAGCAGTACTTC.

V usage is TRBV21-1 and J usage is TRBJ2-1; the table's D call, TRBD2, was not checked against the DNA. TRBV21-1 is tagged as a pseudogene. The CDR3 totals 17 residues. The CDR3 sequence: CASSKVITGGSYNEQFF. Written as DNA, the CDR3 is TGTGCCAGCAGCAAAGTAATCACGGGAGGCTCCTACAATGAGCAGTTCTTC.

The V gene is TRBV27, the J gene TRBJ2-2; 11 bases match TRBD2. The CDR3 has 15 residues. Per the germline V gene, CDR1 is MNHEY and CDR2 is SMNVEV (reference sequence). V shed 4 bases, J shed 4 bases, and the junction held 2 bases outside the gene matches. Written as DNA, the CDR3 is TGTGCCAGCAGTTCCGGGACTAGCGGCACCGGGGAGCTGTTTTTT. Encoded protein: CASSSGTSGTGELFF.

J is TRBJ2-3 and V is TRBV7-3; 7 nucleotides agree with TRBD2. The junction had 5 bases not matched to a gene; V was cut back by 2 bases and J by 6 bases. The CDR3 length is 14 residues. Germline lookup yields CDR1 SGHTA and CDR2 FQGTGA. The CDR3 sequence is CASSLSAGWDTQYF. The CDR3 nucleotides read TGTGCCAGCAGCTTATCAGCGGGGTGGGATACGCAGTATTTT.

The V gene is TRBV7-9, the J gene TRBJ2-4; TRBD1 aligns across 9 bases. There are 14 residues in the CDR3. The V and J ends lost 4 bases and 8 bases, in that order; junction bases with no gene match: 6. CDR1 is SEHNR, CDR2 FQNEAQ, per germline (reference sequence). For the CDR3, the DNA is TGTGCCAGCAGCTACGACAGGGGGGTAGACATTCAGTACTTC. Its translation: CASSYDRGVDIQYF. The whole variable domain, remainder taken from reference TRBV7-9 and TRBJ2-4, is DTGVSQNPRHKITKRGQNVTFRCDPISEHNRLYWYRQTLGQGPEFLTYFQNEAQLEKSRLLSDRFSAERPKGSFSTLEIQRTEQGDSAMYLCASSYDRGVDIQYFGAGTRLSVL.

The chain employs TRBV24-1 and TRBJ2-3, with 9 bases aligning to TRBD1. Germline V gene data show CDR1 as KGHDR and CDR2 as SFDVKD. V lost 5 bases and J lost 3; bases outside the gene matches: 5. The CDR3 consists of 15 residues. The CDR3 is CATSAPGQGTDTQYF. In DNA, the CDR3 is TGTGCCACCAGTGCCCCGGGACAGGGAACAGATACGCAGTATTTT.

The chain is built from TRBV2 and TRBJ2-5; D is unresolved. CDR3 length equals 13 residues. Germline values: CDR1 SNHLY, CDR2 FYNNEI. V lost 4 bases to trimming and J lost 0 bases, with 6 bases between them. The CDR3 coding sequence is TGTGCCAGCAGTGTTGAGAACCAAGAGACCCAGTACTTC. The encoded protein is CASSVENQETQYF.

The chain joins TRBV6-1 to TRBJ2-7; possibly TRBD2 for D (6 bases). Germline V gene lookup returns CDR1 MNHNS and CDR2 SASEGT. Trimming cost V 2 bases and J 3 bases, with 14 bases left between them. The CDR3 length is 15 residues. This CDR3 is CASSERGTEIYEQYF. The CDR3 nucleotides are TGTGCCAGCAGTGAACGCGGGACGGAGATCTACGAGCAGTACTTC.

The chain carries TRBV14 and TRBJ1-6; 8 bases fit TRBD1. The V gene's germline CDR1 is SGHDN and CDR2 FVKESK. CDR3 length: 14 residues. With 5 bases clipped from V and 8 bases from J, the junction kept 5 bases outside the gene matches. The CDR3 protein is CASSDRGADSPLHF. For the CDR3, the DNA is TGTGCCAGCAGCGACAGGGGCGCGGATTCACCCCTCCACTTT.

J is TRBJ1-1 and V is TRBV6-2 or TRBV6-3; D remains unclear. V was shortened by 3 bases and J by 3 bases, with 8 bases between the two germline ends. The CDR3 length is 13 residues. CDR1 and CDR2 (germline): MNHEY, SVGEGT. The CDR3 nucleotides read TGTGCCAGCAGTTATTCCCGGGACACTGAAGCTTTCTTT. Its protein product is CASSYSRDTEAFF.

The chain combines TRBV7-6 with TRBJ2-2; weak D call: TRBD1 (6 bases). The CDR3 has 16 residues. Germline V gene sequence: CDR1 SGHVS, CDR2 FNYEAQ. The germline V and J ends were trimmed by 1 base and 5 bases, with 14 bases remaining between them. Here the CDR3 DNA reads TGTGCCAGCAGCTTAGGGACAGCCATCAGAACCGGGGAGCTGTTTTTT. It encodes CASSLGTAIRTGELFF.

The chain uses TRBV19 and TRBJ1-4, with 9 nucleotides matching TRBD1. Germline loops: CDR1 LNHDA, CDR2 SQIVND (reference sequence). The CDR3 sequence is 14 residues long. The V and J ends lost 4 bases and 6 bases, in that order; junction bases with no gene match: 3. The CDR3 loop reads CASSTTGGHEKLFF. CDR3 DNA sequence: TGTGCCAGTAGTACAACAGGGGGCCATGAAAAACTGTTTTTT.